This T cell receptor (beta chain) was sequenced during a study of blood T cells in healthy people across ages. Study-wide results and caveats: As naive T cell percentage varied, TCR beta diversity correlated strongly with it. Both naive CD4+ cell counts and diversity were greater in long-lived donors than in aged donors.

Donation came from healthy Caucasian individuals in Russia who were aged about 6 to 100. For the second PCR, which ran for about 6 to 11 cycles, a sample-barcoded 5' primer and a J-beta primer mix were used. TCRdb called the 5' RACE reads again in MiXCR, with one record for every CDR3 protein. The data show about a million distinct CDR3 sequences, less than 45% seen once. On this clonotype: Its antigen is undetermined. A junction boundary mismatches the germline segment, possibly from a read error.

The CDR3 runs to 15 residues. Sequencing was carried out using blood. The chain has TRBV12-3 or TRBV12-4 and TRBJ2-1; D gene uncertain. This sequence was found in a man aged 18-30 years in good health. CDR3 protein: CTSSQGGSSYNEQFF. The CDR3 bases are TGCACCAGCAGTCAAGGTGGAAGCTCCTACAATGAGCAGTTCTTC.